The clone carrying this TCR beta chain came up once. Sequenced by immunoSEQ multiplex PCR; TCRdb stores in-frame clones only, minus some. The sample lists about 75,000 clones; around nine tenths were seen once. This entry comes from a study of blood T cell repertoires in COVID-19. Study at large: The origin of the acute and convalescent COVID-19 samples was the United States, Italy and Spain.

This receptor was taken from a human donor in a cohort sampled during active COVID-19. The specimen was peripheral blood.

The CDR3 reads CASSRLGQMNTEAFF. Here the CDR3 DNA reads TGCGCCAGCAGCCGATTGGGACAGATGAACACTGAAGCTTTCTTT. The chain uses TRBV5-1 and TRBJ1-1; 7 nucleotides align to TRBD1. The CDR3 has 15 amino acids. V was pared by 4 bases and J by 0 bases, with 6 bases of the junction left unmatched. Germline V CDR1 and CDR2: SGHRS, YFSETQ.